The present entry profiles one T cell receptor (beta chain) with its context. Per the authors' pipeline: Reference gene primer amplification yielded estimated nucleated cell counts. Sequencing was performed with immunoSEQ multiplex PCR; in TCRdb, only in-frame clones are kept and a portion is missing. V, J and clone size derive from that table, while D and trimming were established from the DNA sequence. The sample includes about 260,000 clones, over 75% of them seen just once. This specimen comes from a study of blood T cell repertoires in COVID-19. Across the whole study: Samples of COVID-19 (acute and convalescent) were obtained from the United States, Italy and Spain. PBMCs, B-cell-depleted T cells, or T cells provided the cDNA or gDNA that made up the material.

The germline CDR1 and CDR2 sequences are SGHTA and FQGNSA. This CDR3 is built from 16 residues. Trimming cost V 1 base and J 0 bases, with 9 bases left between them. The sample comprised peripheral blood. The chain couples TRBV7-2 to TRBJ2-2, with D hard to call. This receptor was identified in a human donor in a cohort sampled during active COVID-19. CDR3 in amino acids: CASSLELPANTGELFF. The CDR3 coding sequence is TGTGCCAGCAGCTTAGAGTTGCCAGCGAACACCGGGGAGCTGTTTTTT.